The rows below give T cell receptor beta chains drawn from one sample of a study of T cell responses to AZD1222 COVID-19 vaccine. This table comes from immunoSEQ multiplex PCR, and its TCRdb copy is limited to in-frame clones, with some not included. The sample has 100,000 to 120,000 clones, about nine tenths seen once; the top ten hold 2.5%. Source: peripheral blood, taken 28 days after the second AZD1222 dose. Every receptor here comes from an adult who received the AZD1222 COVID-19 vaccine. Each CDR3 is given with its conserved first and last residue. A D gene is named only where the DNA matches it firmly. Expanded clones get a size class; other rows say once, few or many, or leave the size out.

d_call	v_call	j_call	clone_size	cdr3_aa	cdr3_nt
.	TRBV7-2	TRBJ2-1	.	CASSPIWNNEQFF	TGTGCCAGCAGCCCCATTTGGAACAATGAGCAGTTCTTC
TRBD1	TRBV7-6	TRBJ1-6	few	CASSDPGQYNSPLHF	TGTGCCAGCAGCGACCCGGGACAGTATAATTCACCCCTCCACTTT
.	TRBV6-2/TRBV6-3	TRBJ2-7	.	CASCRGASSYEQYF	TGTGCCAGCTGCCGGGGGGCCTCGTCCTACGAGCAGTACTTC
.	TRBV7-9	TRBJ2-5	.	CASRYGGETQYF	TGTGCCAGCAGGTACGGGGGAGAGACCCAGTACTTC
TRBD1	TRBV4-3	TRBJ1-2	.	CASSQGQGAYYGYTF	TGCGCCAGCAGCCAAGGCCAGGGGGCATACTATGGCTACACCTTC
.	TRBV30	TRBJ1-2	.	CAWSRTNYGYTF	TGTGCCTGGAGCCGTACTAACTATGGCTACACCTTC
.	TRBV7-8	TRBJ2-2	few	CASSYLIRVNTGELFF	TGTGCCAGCAGCTACCTGATCAGGGTGAACACCGGGGAGCTGTTTTTT
.	TRBV18	TRBJ2-3	.	CASSPTQYSTDTQYF	TGTGCCAGCTCACCTACACAGTACAGCACAGATACGCAGTATTTT
.	TRBV9	TRBJ1-3	.	CASSEWGREIYF	TGTGCCAGCAGCGAGTGGGGGCGCGAAATATATTTT
TRBD1	TRBV19	TRBJ2-1	.	CASSTDRGGEQFF	TGTGCCAGTAGTACCGACAGGGGTGGGGAGCAGTTCTTC
.	TRBV7-6	TRBJ1-1	.	CASSLMGAGNTEAFF	TGTGCCAGCAGCTTAATGGGGGCCGGGAACACTGAAGCTTTCTTT
.	TRBV5-8	TRBJ1-2	.	CASSLIYGYTF	TGTGCCAGCAGCCTAATTTATGGCTACACCTTC
TRBD1	TRBV25-1	TRBJ1-2	.	CASSGRGRNRYGYTF	TGTGCCAGCAGTGGCAGGGGGCGAAATCGCTATGGCTACACCTTC
TRBD1	TRBV29-1	TRBJ1-2	.	CSAGEAGGYGYTF	TGCAGCGCTGGAGAGGCAGGGGGTTATGGCTACACCTTC
.	TRBV6-2/TRBV6-3	TRBJ1-5	many	CASSAGENQPQHF	TGTGCCAGCAGTGCGGGAGAGAATCAGCCCCAGCATTTT
.	TRBV7-8	TRBJ2-5	.	CASSLGWGSQETQYF	TGTGCCAGCAGCTTAGGATGGGGGTCACAAGAGACCCAGTACTTC
.	TRBV6-5	TRBJ2-5	.	CASSYGEETQYF	TGTGCCAGCAGTTACGGGGAAGAGACCCAGTACTTC
TRBD2	TRBV6-5	TRBJ2-1	.	CASSYMSSGGANEQFF	TGTGCCAGCAGTTATATGTCTAGCGGGGGGGCAAATGAGCAGTTCTTC
.	TRBV5-4	TRBJ2-7	.	CASSLDSGSSYEQYF	TGTGCCAGCAGCTTGGATAGCGGCAGCTCCTACGAGCAGTACTTC
TRBD1	TRBV6-2/TRBV6-3	TRBJ2-1	.	CASSAGTDYNEQFF	TGTGCCAGCAGTGCCGGGACAGACTACAATGAGCAGTTCTTC
TRBD1	TRBV11-3	TRBJ2-2	.	CASSSLRGSTGELFF	TGTGCCAGCAGCTCACTCAGGGGGTCTACCGGGGAGCTGTTTTTT
TRBD1	TRBV7-8	TRBJ2-7	.	CASSRDRGYEQYF	TGTGCCAGCAGCCGGGACAGGGGCTACGAGCAGTACTTC
.	TRBV10-3	TRBJ1-5	.	CAISELGTGRSNQPQHF	TGTGCCATCAGTGAGTTGGGAACAGGGCGTAGTAATCAGCCCCAGCATTTT
.	TRBV19	TRBJ1-6	.	CASSIYRDSYNSPLHF	TGTGCCAGTAGTATCTACCGGGACTCTTATAATTCACCCCTCCACTTT
TRBD1	TRBV7-8	TRBJ1-5	.	CASSPRTGGGNQPQHF	TGTGCCAGCAGCCCCCGGACAGGGGGGGGCAATCAGCCCCAGCATTTT
.	TRBV12-2	TRBJ2-7	.	CASRLGKLGYYEQYF	TGTGCAAGTCGCTTAGGCAAACTGGGGTATTACGAGCAGTACTTC
.	TRBV29-1	TRBJ2-7	once	CSVEGGDRVYEQYF	TGCAGCGTGGAGGGGGGGGACAGAGTATACGAGCAGTACTTC
TRBD2	TRBV11-3	TRBJ2-1	.	CASSLGRTSGGPNYNEQFF	TGTGCCAGCAGCTTAGGACGGACTAGCGGGGGGCCTAATTACAATGAGCAGTTCTTC
.	TRBV19	TRBJ2-2	.	CASSNGAGAGELFF	TGTGCCAGTAGTAACGGGGCTGGAGCCGGGGAGCTGTTTTTT
TRBD2	TRBV7-9	TRBJ2-1	.	CASSMSGGTSNEQFF	TGTGCCAGCAGCATGAGCGGGGGGACGTCCAATGAGCAGTTCTTC
.	TRBV5-1	TRBJ2-7	.	CASSFQGSYEQYF	TGCGCCAGCAGCTTCCAGGGATCCTACGAGCAGTACTTC
.	TRBV6-5	TRBJ1-6	.	CASSYLGSHSPLHF	TGTGCCAGCAGTTACTTGGGGAGTCATTCACCCCTCCACTTT
.	TRBV7-2	TRBJ1-2	.	CASSPRRDSNYGYTF	TGTGCCAGCAGCCCGAGACGTGACAGTAACTATGGCTACACCTTC
TRBD1	TRBV7-2	TRBJ1-1	once	CASSFYDREAEAFF	TGTGCCAGCAGCTTTTACGACAGGGAAGCTGAAGCTTTCTTT
TRBD2	TRBV5-1	TRBJ2-1	.	CASRGMGLGSYNEQFF	TGCGCCAGCAGAGGGATGGGACTAGGGTCCTACAATGAGCAGTTCTTC
.	TRBV11-1	TRBJ1-1	.	CASSPQRSDTEAFF	TGTGCCAGCAGCCCGCAGCGCTCTGACACTGAAGCTTTCTTT
.	TRBV10-3	TRBJ2-3	.	CAIRPGRGTDTQYF	TGTGCCATCAGACCGGGACGGGGCACAGATACGCAGTATTTT
.	TRBV6-5	TRBJ2-7	.	CASAREYSREQYF	TGTGCCAGCGCCAGGGAGTACTCTCGCGAGCAGTACTTC
.	TRBV4-2	TRBJ2-5	.	CASSPPGQGGETQYF	TGTGCCAGCAGCCCACCGGGGCAGGGGGGGGAGACCCAGTACTTC
.	TRBV27	TRBJ2-7	once	CASRKAGGSEQYF	TGTGCCAGCAGAAAAGCAGGGGGGAGCGAGCAGTACTTC
.	TRBV5-1	TRBJ2-7	few	CASSLDGSSYEQYF	TGCGCCAGCAGCTTGGACGGGAGCTCCTACGAGCAGTACTTC
.	TRBV7-9	TRBJ2-3	.	CASSLFSTDTQYF	TGTGCCAGCAGCTTATTTTCCACAGATACGCAGTATTTT
TRBD2	TRBV7-2	TRBJ2-6	.	CASSLRGVLSGANVLTF	TGTGCCAGCAGCCTCCGGGGGGTCCTCTCTGGGGCCAACGTCCTGACTTTC
TRBD2	TRBV4-2	TRBJ2-1	.	CASSQRSGGRYNEQFF	TGTGCCAGCAGCCAACGTAGCGGGGGGCGCTACAATGAGCAGTTCTTC
.	TRBV6-2/TRBV6-3	TRBJ2-7	.	CASSYSRDALRGEQYF	TGTGCCAGCAGTTACTCGAGGGATGCCCTACGAGGCGAGCAGTACTTC
.	TRBV11-2	TRBJ2-3	once	CASSPRLSTDTQYF	TGTGCCAGCAGCCCCCGACTAAGCACAGATACGCAGTATTTT
.	TRBV4-3	TRBJ2-3	.	CASSQDRAGPSTDTQYF	TGCGCCAGCAGCCAAGATAGGGCGGGGCCAAGCACAGATACGCAGTATTTT
TRBD2	TRBV19	TRBJ2-2	.	CASSIVAGDLANTGELFF	TGTGCCAGTAGTATAGTAGCGGGGGACCTCGCGAACACCGGGGAGCTGTTTTTT
.	TRBV23-1	TRBJ1-1	.	CASSPYKTGNTEAFF	TGCGCCAGCAGTCCGTATAAGACAGGGAACACTGAAGCTTTCTTT
TRBD1	TRBV4-3	TRBJ1-4	.	CASSQGHDRELFF	TGCGCCAGCAGCCAAGGCCACGACAGGGAACTGTTTTTT
.	TRBV24-1	TRBJ1-6	.	CAAKRGKSNYSPLHF	TGTGCCGCGAAGCGGGGGAAGAGTAATTACTCACCCCTCCACTTT
.	TRBV28	TRBJ1-1	.	CASISEVTEAFF	TGTGCCAGCATTTCGGAGGTCACTGAAGCTTTCTTT
.	TRBV7-2	TRBJ1-3	few	CASSQQVLSGNTIYF	TGTGCCAGCAGCCAGCAGGTTCTCTCTGGAAACACCATATATTTT
.	TRBV27	TRBJ2-7	.	CASSLGRAYEQYF	TGTGCCAGCAGTTTAGGCAGGGCTTACGAGCAGTACTTC